The table lists the clone carrying this T cell receptor beta chain with many counts. A universal primer site came from template switching; cDNA carried unique molecular identifiers. TCRdb re-derived calls from the 5' RACE reads in MiXCR, one entry per CDR3 protein. Of a few hundred thousand distinct CDR3 sequences listed, about 10% are singletons. The data originate from a study of identical twins. Specimen: memory T cells sorted from blood. This clonotype originated in a man aged 50 or older in good health.

The chain's CDR3 is CATGTSGRNWQYF. The CDR3 DNA sequence: TGTGCCACCGGGACTAGCGGGAGAAACTGGCAGTACTTC. The chain recombines TRBV6-1 with TRBJ2-7; 14 bases are a match to TRBD2. The V segment lost 10 bases and the J segment 9 bases; nucleotides outside the gene matches: 8. The CDR3 is 13 amino acids. The germline V gene encodes CDR1 MNHNS and CDR2 SASEGT.